This T cell receptor (beta chain) stems from a study of cytomegalovirus exposure and HLA in healthy donors. Broader study findings: Across all donors, roughly uniform sequencing depth was an assumption of the presence/absence analyses. Earlier results showed most TCR beta V segments being productive about 90% or about 30% of the time. Among immune exposure information, only CMV serostatus was available.

This CDR3 spans 14 amino acids. V lost 0 bases to trimming and J lost 5 bases, with 9 bases between them. Per the germline V gene, CDR1 is LNHNV and CDR2 is YYDKDF (reference sequence). It was with 60 Vbeta and 13 Jbeta primers that the PCR ran. The data were produced by immunoSEQ multiplex PCR, yet TCRdb's version contains in-frame clones alone and is incomplete. The profile shows over 120,000 clones, about 80% of them singletons. As concerns this clone: The antigen is undetermined.

The specimen sequenced was PBMCs. The chain employs TRBV15 and TRBJ2-3; unclear D gene. The receptor's source is a man aged 40-49 years in good health and CMV-seronegative. As DNA, the CDR3 is TGTGCCACCAGCAGAGATACTGGAGAAGATACGCAGTATTTT. Its protein is CATSRDTGEDTQYF.